This entry lists 32 T cell receptor beta chains sequenced from one sample in a study of blood T cell repertoires in COVID-19. The protocol was immunoSEQ multiplex PCR, while the TCRdb copy is restricted to in-frame clones and leaves out a portion. This table holds under 200,000 clones, 85% to 90% found once. Sequenced: peripheral blood. The receptor set was obtained from a woman older than 75 in a cohort sampled during active or convalescent COVID-19.

This chain connects TRBV27 to TRBJ2-1; D perhaps matches TRBD2 (6 bases). CDR3 length equals 17 residues. Germline values: CDR1 MNHEY, CDR2 SMNVEV (reference sequence). Trimming cost V 6 bases and J 0 bases, with 18 bases left between them. The chain's CDR3 is CASSPGRSTYSYNEQFF. The CDR3, as DNA: TGTGCCAGCAGCCCAGGGAGGTCCACATACTCCTACAATGAGCAGTTCTTC.

The chain is built from TRBV10-3 and TRBJ2-5; 10 bases line up with TRBD1. CDR1 and CDR2 (germline): ENHRY, SYGVKD. The CDR3 sequence is 16 residues long. Trimming removed 3 bases from V and 1 base from J; junction bases left unmatched: 5. DNA of the CDR3: TGTGCCATCAGTGACGTTGACAGGGGGCCCCAAGAGACCCAGTACTTC. It codes for CAISDVDRGPQETQYF.

The V and J genes are TRBV5-1 and TRBJ1-6; 8 positions agree with TRBD1. Germline values: CDR1 SGHRS, CDR2 YFSETQ. The CDR3 is made up of 16 amino acids. With 0 bases clipped from V and 3 bases from J, the junction kept 2 bases outside the gene matches. The CDR3 is CASSLGTGGYNSPLHF. CDR3 sequence (DNA): TGCGCCAGCAGCTTGGGTACAGGGGGCTATAATTCACCCCTCCACTTT.

This clone was seen a handful of times. This rearrangement joins TRBV5-6 to TRBJ1-5; no reliable D call. This CDR3 contains 15 residues. With 0 bases removed from V and 6 bases from J, the gap between germline ends came to 13 bases. In germline, CDR1 is SGHDT, CDR2 YYEEEE. DNA of the CDR3: TGTGCCAGCAGCTTGGTGAGGGCAGTTGGTCAGCCCCAGCATTTT. This gives the protein CASSLVRAVGQPQHF.

This rearrangement joins TRBV28 to TRBJ1-6, with D possibly matching TRBD1 (6 bases). Germline V gene sequence: CDR1 MDHEN, CDR2 SYDVKM. Trimming took off 6 bases at V and 5 bases at J, with 11 bases between the two ends. The CDR3 has 14 residues. The CDR3 sequence is CASSRTVNNSPLHF. DNA for the CDR3: TGTGCCAGCAGCCGGACAGTCAATAATTCACCCCTCCACTTT.

The genes are TRBV11-3 and TRBJ2-2; 9 bases fit TRBD2. This CDR3 comprises 17 residues. CDR1 is SGHNT and CDR2 is YENEEA in the germline V gene. Trimming cost V 5 bases and J 2 bases; bases outside gene matches: 9. CDR3 sequence: CASSPRTSVSNTGELFF. Here the CDR3 DNA reads TGTGCCAGCAGCCCCCGGACTAGCGTTAGTAACACCGGGGAGCTGTTTTTT.

The chain carries TRBV3-1 (or the pseudogene TRBV3-2) and TRBJ2-3, with TRBD2 matching 8 bases. The CDR3 extends over 18 amino acids. V dropped 4 bases and J dropped 5; count of bases not matched to a gene: 17. Germline V gives CDR1 LGHDT, CDR2 YNNKEL (reference sequence). As DNA, the CDR3 is TGTGCCAGCAGCCCTTGGGGGGTTGGCGGGGGGCAGGGAGATACGCAGTATTTT. Translation gives CASSPWGVGGGQGDTQYF.

This clone has only one observation. The CDR3 bases are TGCAGCGTTGGTGAGACATCCGGCTACACCTTC. Protein product: CSVGETSGYTF. The rearrangement joins TRBV29-1 to TRBJ1-2; D gene uncertain. This CDR3 has 11 residues. Germline V gene data show CDR1 as SQVTM and CDR2 as ANQGSEA. V was clipped by 4 bases and J by 8 bases, with 11 bases between them.

The chain is built from TRBV6-2 or TRBV6-3 and TRBJ1-1; 10 bases map to TRBD1. V shed 2 bases and J 2 bases; nucleotides not matched to a gene: 5. CDR1 and CDR2 from the germline V gene are MNHEY and SVGEGT. The CDR3 is 16 residues long. Written as DNA, the CDR3 is TGTGCCAGCAGTTACACCCGGGACAGGGGAAACACTGAAGCTTTCTTT. Translation gives CASSYTRDRGNTEAFF.

This clone was recorded only once. V is TRBV12-3 or TRBV12-4 and J is TRBJ2-2; maybe TRBD2 (5 bases). The CDR3 contains 13 residues. The V and J ends lost 5 bases and 5 bases respectively, with 9 bases between them. The CDR3 region is CASSPGYTGELFF. The CDR3 nucleotides read TGTGCCAGCAGTCCGGGGTATACCGGGGAGCTGTTTTTT.

This clone was detected a few times. The rearrangement uses TRBV19 and TRBJ1-2; 7 bases line up with TRBD1. This CDR3 has 13 amino acids. Germline trimming cut 6 bases from V and 4 bases from J; bases unmatched to any gene: 5. Germline CDR1 LNHDA, CDR2 SQIVND (reference sequence). The CDR3 region has the DNA TGTGCCAGTAGGAGGGACAGTACCTATGGCTACACCTTC. Its protein is CASRRDSTYGYTF.

V gene TRBV7-9 combines with J gene TRBJ2-2; TRBD1 agrees at 9 bases. The length of the CDR3 is 15 residues. The germline V gene has CDR1 SEHNR and CDR2 FQNEAQ (reference sequence). V trimming: 5 bases; J trimming: 4 bases; junction bases outside the gene matches: 5. CDR3 bases: TGTGCCAGCAGCGCGACGACAGGGGGCACCGGGGAGCTGTTTTTT. This codes for CASSATTGGTGELFF.

This clone turned up a few times. This sequence joins TRBV24-1 and TRBJ2-5; 7 bases are a match to TRBD1. The CDR3 extends over 15 amino acids. Germline V gene sequence: CDR1 KGHDR, CDR2 SFDVKD. J was trimmed by 1 base and V by 2 bases; bases with no gene match: 3. For the CDR3, the DNA is TGTGCCACCAGTGATTCGGGGACAGCCCAAGAGACCCAGTACTTC. It specifies CATSDSGTAQETQYF.

The rearrangement uses TRBV7-9 and TRBJ2-4; TRBD2 aligns across 9 bases. The germline CDR1 and CDR2 sequences are SEHNR and FQNEAQ (reference sequence). The J segment lost 5 bases and the V segment lost 0 bases, leaving 8 bases of the junction unmatched. CDR3 length: 17 amino acids. CDR3 bases: TGTGCCAGCAGCTTAGCGTTTGCGGGAGGGCCTCAAAACATTCAGTACTTC. Its protein is CASSLAFAGGPQNIQYF. Supplemented by reference TRBV7-9 and TRBJ2-4, the full variable domain reads DTGVSQNPRHKITKRGQNVTFRCDPISEHNRLYWYRQTLGQGPEFLTYFQNEAQLEKSRLLSDRFSAERPKGSFSTLEIQRTEQGDSAMYLCASSLAFAGGPQNIQYFGAGTRLSVL.

The chain links TRBV11-2 to TRBJ1-5; 8 nucleotides agree with TRBD1. Germline CDR1 reads SGHAT; CDR2 reads FQNNGV. The CDR3 spans 14 residues. V was clipped by 3 bases and J by 7 bases; unmatched bases: 5. The CDR3 DNA reads TGTGCCAGCAGCTTTGACAGGGGCGGACAGCCCCAGCATTTT. The encoded protein is CASSFDRGGQPQHF.

The chain carries TRBV5-6 and TRBJ2-7; 8 positions match TRBD2. CDR3 length: 14 residues. V lost 3 bases and J lost 6; bases outside the gene matches: 8. Per germline, CDR1 SGHDT and CDR2 YYEEEE. For the CDR3, the DNA is TGTGCCAGCAGCTGGATCGGGACTAGAGGCGAGCAGTACGTC. Its protein is CASSWIGTRGEQYV.

V usage is TRBV3-1 (or the pseudogene TRBV3-2) and J usage is TRBJ2-2, with 7 bases that match TRBD2. The trim removed 4 bases at V and 5 bases at J, leaving 7 bases unmatched. CDR3 size: 15 residues. CDR1 and CDR2 (germline): LGHDT, YNNKEL (reference sequence). The CDR3: CASSLGLRWTGELFF. CDR3 nucleotides: TGTGCCAGCAGCCTGGGACTAAGGTGGACCGGGGAGCTGTTTTTT.

The J gene is TRBJ1-4, the V gene TRBV7-2; 12 nucleotides line up with TRBD1. The CDR3 is 16 residues long. Germline CDR1 reads SGHTA; CDR2 reads FQGNSA. Trimming removed 5 bases from V and 8 bases from J; junction bases left unmatched: 9. CDR3 loop: CASSPEGTGGGEKLFF. CDR3 in DNA: TGTGCCAGCAGCCCCGAAGGGACAGGGGGCGGGGAAAAACTGTTTTTT. Complete variable domain (other parts from reference TRBV7-2 and TRBJ1-4): GAGVSQSPSNKVTEKGKDVELRCDPISGHTALYWYRQSLGQGLEFLIYFQGNSAPDKSGLPSDRFSAERTGGSVSTLTIQRTQQEDSAVYLCASSPEGTGGGEKLFFGSGTQLSVL.

This chain connects TRBV5-6 to TRBJ2-7; D is unresolved. The germline V gene has CDR1 SGHDT and CDR2 YYEEEE. The CDR3 length is 12 residues. V was shortened by 2 bases and J by 2 bases, with 5 bases between the two germline ends. The CDR3 region has the DNA TGTGCCAGCAGCTTATCAGCCTACGAGCAGTACTTC. Translating it yields CASSLSAYEQYF.

This clone appeared a single time. The rearrangement uses TRBV27 and TRBJ1-1, with D maybe TRBD1 (5 bases). Germline V lookup: CDR1 MNHEY, CDR2 SMNVEV (reference sequence). This CDR3 has 12 amino acids. Trimming stripped 8 bases from V and 5 bases from J, with 12 bases between. The CDR3 protein is CASGGGETEAFF. The CDR3 DNA follows: TGTGCCAGCGGCGGGGGGGAGACTGAAGCTTTCTTT.

This clone has only one observation. The chain carries TRBV19 and TRBJ2-3, with 9 bases that match TRBD1. V was pared by 6 bases and J by 6 bases, with 16 bases of the junction left unmatched. CDR1 and CDR2 from the germline V gene are LNHDA and SQIVND (reference sequence). The CDR3 has 17 residues. The CDR3 bases are TGTGCCAGTAGCAAATTTGGGGGGACAGGGTTACGGGATACGCAGTATTTT. Protein sequence: CASSKFGGTGLRDTQYF.

The chain combines TRBV30 with TRBJ1-5; unclear D gene. V lost 2 bases to trimming and J lost 0 bases, with 14 bases between them. CDR1 is GTSNPN and CDR2 is SVGIG in the germline V gene (reference sequence). The CDR3 covers 16 residues. The CDR3 coding sequence is TGTGCCTGGAGTCCACCTCGCCAGGTTAGCAATCAGCCCCAGCATTTT. Translating gives CAWSPPRQVSNQPQHF.

V gene TRBV18 combines with J gene TRBJ1-6; TRBD1 aligns across 8 bases. The germline V gene has CDR1 KGHSH and CDR2 LQKENI. J lost 7 bases, V lost 4 bases, and 3 bases had no gene match. This CDR3 has 14 residues. CDR3 residues: CASSRTGNNSPLHF. CDR3 sequence (DNA): TGTGCCAGCTCACGGACAGGGAACAATTCACCCCTCCACTTT.

This chain connects TRBV11-3 to TRBJ2-7; D gene ambiguous. Deletions cut 1 base from V and 6 bases from J, with 13 bases between. Germline V gene data show CDR1 as SGHNT and CDR2 as YENEEA. CDR3 size: 14 residues. CDR3 in DNA: TGTGCCAGCAGCTTAGCGTTCAGTGCCGCCGAGCAGTACTTC. This gives the protein CASSLAFSAAEQYF.

In regard to this clone: The identical CDR3 is also encoded by other nucleotide sequences in the sample. This chain links TRBV18 with TRBJ1-1; D perhaps matches TRBD1 (5 bases). Germline V lookup: CDR1 KGHSH, CDR2 LQKENI. The V end was cut by 0 bases, the J end by 4 bases, with 12 bases between. This CDR3 spans 15 amino acids. The chain's CDR3 is CASSPPTAGGTEAFF. The DNA for the CDR3 is TGTGCCAGCTCACCACCGACCGCGGGGGGCACTGAAGCTTTCTTT.

The chain couples TRBV9 to TRBJ2-3; D remains unclear. Trimming removed 0 bases from V and 6 bases from J, with 8 bases in between. This CDR3 has 13 amino acids. Per the germline V gene, CDR1 is SGDLS and CDR2 is YYNGEE. The CDR3 is CASSVAPGDTQYF. The CDR3 DNA is TGTGCCAGCAGCGTAGCCCCCGGGGATACGCAGTATTTT.

Only one count was recorded for this clone. The chain recombines TRBV10-3 with TRBJ2-5; 9 bases agree with TRBD1. The V gene end was trimmed by 10 bases and the J gene end by 4 bases; junction bases not matched to a gene: 4. Germline values: CDR1 ENHRY, CDR2 SYGVKD. This CDR3 spans 12 amino acids. This chain's CDR3 is CATQDRGETQYF. DNA of the CDR3: TGTGCCACCCAGGACAGGGGAGAGACCCAGTACTTC.

The V gene is TRBV13, the J gene TRBJ1-6; TRBD1 agrees at 9 bases. CDR1 and CDR2 (germline): PRHDT, FYEKMQ (reference sequence). V shed 8 bases, J shed 5 bases, and the junction held 19 bases outside the gene matches. The CDR3 loop spans 19 amino acids. The CDR3 bases are TGTGCCAGCGATCAGCTTGGGGGGACAGGGTTTCGAAATAATTCACCCCTCCACTTT. It specifies CASDQLGGTGFRNNSPLHF.

This clone was found a few times. This chain joins TRBV5-1 and TRBJ1-4; no clear D gene. In germline, CDR1 is SGHRS, CDR2 YFSETQ. This CDR3 is built from 14 residues. V gave up 0 bases and J gave up 0 bases, with 3 bases separating them. The CDR3 protein is CASSLAATNEKLFF. CDR3 in DNA: TGCGCCAGCAGCTTGGCAGCAACTAATGAAAAACTGTTTTTT. The variable domain in full, completed from reference TRBV5-1 and TRBJ1-4, reads KAGVTQTPRYLIKTRGQQVTLSCSPISGHRSVSWYQQTPGQGLQFLFEYFSETQRNKGNFPGRFSGRQFSNSRSEMNVSTLELGDSALYLCASSLAATNEKLFFGSGTQLSVL.

The V call is TRBV14, the J call TRBJ1-6; D not resolved. Trimming shortened V by 0 bases and J by 7 bases, and 4 bases separated the two germline ends. This CDR3 spans 13 amino acids. The germline gives CDR1 SGHDN, CDR2 FVKESK. Here the CDR3 reads CASSQDINSPLHF. In DNA form, the CDR3 reads TGTGCCAGCAGCCAAGATATAAATTCACCCCTCCACTTT.

The V gene is TRBV2, the J gene TRBJ1-6; 7 bases are a match to TRBD1. V shed 6 bases and J 11 bases; nucleotides not matched to a gene: 10. CDR1 is SNHLY, CDR2 FYNNEI, per germline. The CDR3 has 14 residues. The CDR3, as DNA: TGTGCCAGCAGCAAAGGGACAGAGCTGACACCCCTCCACTTT. Its protein product is CASSKGTELTPLHF.

The chain uses TRBV29-1 and TRBJ2-7, with 7 nucleotides matching TRBD2. Germline lookup yields CDR1 SQVTM and CDR2 ANQGSEA. V lost 4 bases to trimming and J lost 7 bases; unmatched junction nucleotides: 13. The CDR3 loop spans 14 amino acids. CDR3 DNA: TGCAGCGTTGTTTCAGGGAGGGCTTTAGGGGAGCAGTACTTC. Its protein product is CSVVSGRALGEQYF.